The present TCR beta chain was sequenced within a study of T-cell reconstitution after alpha-beta-depleted transplantation in children. This clonotype occurred many times. Germline assignment: CDR1 DFQATT and CDR2 SNEGSKA (reference sequence). V lost 6 bases, J lost 4 bases, and 10 bases lay in between. This CDR3 has 13 amino acids. It was with unique molecular identifiers that the TCRbeta library was prepared. Using its own MiXCR run on the PCR reads, TCRdb lists one record per CDR3 protein. In the table there are about 690,000 distinct CDR3 sequences, roughly 17% of which are singletons. The chain combines TRBV20-1 with TRBJ1-6, with D maybe TRBD1 (5 bases). The specimen was PBMCs from the stem cell graft donor, collected from the stem cell graft. The sequence derives from a human donor who donated a stem cell graft to a child with acute myeloid leukemia. The CDR3 nucleotides read TGCAGTGCGGAGACAGCTTATAATTCACCCCTCCACTTT. Translating it yields CSAETAYNSPLHF.